This T cell receptor beta chain was retrieved from a study of CD8 T cells in ankylosing spondylitis. Study-wide results and limits: Disease-linked clones had a CD8+ phenotype and relatively low frequency in peripheral blood. Past research had described some motif variants in reactive arthritis synovial fluid and blood. Reportedly, significant enrichment of disease-linked clones occurred in matched ankylosing spondylitis synovial fluid. A TCR beta motif of about eight highly homologous variants seemed to mark ankylosing spondylitis blood.

Of note for this clonotype: No antigen is known for it.

The CDR3 is 15 amino acids. Germline CDR1 is SGHTA and CDR2 is FQGNSA. Deletions cut 1 base from V and 1 base from J, with 10 bases between. Quantitative 5'-RACE with molecular barcodes produced the TCR beta libraries. Using its own MiXCR run on the 5' RACE reads, TCRdb lists one record per CDR3 protein. The profile shows about 540,000 distinct CDR3 sequences, roughly 13% of them singletons. The chain joins TRBV7-2 to TRBJ1-1; D gene unclear. The TCR comes from a male donor with ankylosing spondylitis. The sequencing input was blood, either unsorted or a sorted T cell fraction (not recorded which). The CDR3 bases are TGTGCCAGCAGCTTAGGCTATTTGCGGAACACTGAAGCTTTCTTT. Translation: CASSLGYLRNTEAFF.